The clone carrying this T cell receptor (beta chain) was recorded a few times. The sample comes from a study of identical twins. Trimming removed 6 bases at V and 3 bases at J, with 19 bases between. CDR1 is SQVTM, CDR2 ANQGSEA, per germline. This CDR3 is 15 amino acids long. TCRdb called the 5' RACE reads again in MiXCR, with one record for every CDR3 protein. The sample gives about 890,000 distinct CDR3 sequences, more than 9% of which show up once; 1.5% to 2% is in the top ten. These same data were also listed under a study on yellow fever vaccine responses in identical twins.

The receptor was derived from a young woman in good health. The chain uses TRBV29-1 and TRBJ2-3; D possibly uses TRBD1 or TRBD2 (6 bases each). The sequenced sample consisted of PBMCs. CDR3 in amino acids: CSVVYGGLRTDTQYF. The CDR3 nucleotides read TGCAGCGTGGTGTACGGGGGCCTACGGACAGATACGCAGTATTTT.